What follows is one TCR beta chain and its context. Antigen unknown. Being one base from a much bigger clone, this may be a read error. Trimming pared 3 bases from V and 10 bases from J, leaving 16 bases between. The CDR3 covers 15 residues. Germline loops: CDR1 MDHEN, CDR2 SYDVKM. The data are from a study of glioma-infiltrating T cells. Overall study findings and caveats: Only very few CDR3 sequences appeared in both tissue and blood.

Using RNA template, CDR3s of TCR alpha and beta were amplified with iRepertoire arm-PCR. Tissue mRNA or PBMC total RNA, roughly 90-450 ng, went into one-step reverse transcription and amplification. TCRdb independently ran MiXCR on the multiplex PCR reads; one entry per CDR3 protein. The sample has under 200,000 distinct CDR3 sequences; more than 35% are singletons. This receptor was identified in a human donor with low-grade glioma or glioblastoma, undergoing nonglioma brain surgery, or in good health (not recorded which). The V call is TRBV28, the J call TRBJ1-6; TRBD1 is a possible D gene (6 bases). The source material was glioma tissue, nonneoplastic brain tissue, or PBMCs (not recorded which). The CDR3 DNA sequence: TGTGCCAGCAGTTTGGGGCAGGGGACGCCGTCACCCCTCCACTTT. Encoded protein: CASSLGQGTPSPLHF.